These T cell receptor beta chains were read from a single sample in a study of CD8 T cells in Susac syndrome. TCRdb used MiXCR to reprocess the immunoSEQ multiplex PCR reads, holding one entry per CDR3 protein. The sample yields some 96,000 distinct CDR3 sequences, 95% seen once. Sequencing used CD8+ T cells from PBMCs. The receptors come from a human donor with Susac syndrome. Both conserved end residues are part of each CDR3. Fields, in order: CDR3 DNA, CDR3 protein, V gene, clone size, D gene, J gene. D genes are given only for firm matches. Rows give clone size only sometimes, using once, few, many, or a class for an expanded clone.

CDR3nt: TGTGCCACCAGCAGAGAAGGAGGGACAGGGGTCTACGAGCAGTACTTC
CDR3aa: CATSREGGTGVYEQYF
v_gene: TRBV15
abundance: -
d_gene: TRBD1
j_gene: TRBJ2-7

CDR3nt: TGCAGCGTTGTGGAAGGGGGGCTCAATGAGCAGTTCTTC
CDR3aa: CSVVEGGLNEQFF
v_gene: TRBV29-1
abundance: once
d_gene: -
j_gene: TRBJ2-1

CDR3nt: TGCAGTGCTCTTCCTGGGACTAGCGAAAACGAGCAGTACTTC
CDR3aa: CSALPGTSENEQYF
v_gene: TRBV20-1
abundance: -
d_gene: TRBD2
j_gene: TRBJ2-7

CDR3nt: TGTGCCAGCAGCGATTCGGGGGCAGGGGGAAACTTCTGGGGCTACACCTTC
CDR3aa: CASSDSGAGGNFWGYTF
v_gene: TRBV6-1
abundance: -
d_gene: TRBD1
j_gene: TRBJ1-2

CDR3nt: TGTGCCACCAGTGATTTAAGTGGCAGCGGGGCCCAGTACTTC
CDR3aa: CATSDLSGSGAQYF
v_gene: TRBV24-1
abundance: -
d_gene: TRBD2
j_gene: TRBJ2-5

CDR3nt: TGTGCCAGCAGTTTAGATGAGGGCTATGGCTACACCTTC
CDR3aa: CASSLDEGYGYTF
v_gene: TRBV12-3/TRBV12-4
abundance: -
d_gene: -
j_gene: TRBJ1-2

CDR3nt: TGTGCCAGCAGGAGCGGGATTGGAGGAGATACGCAGTATTTT
CDR3aa: CASRSGIGGDTQYF
v_gene: TRBV12-3/TRBV12-4
abundance: -
d_gene: TRBD2
j_gene: TRBJ2-3

CDR3nt: TGTGCCACTCAGGGGCCTGGAGAGACCCAGTACTTC
CDR3aa: CATQGPGETQYF
v_gene: TRBV10-3
abundance: once
d_gene: -
j_gene: TRBJ2-5

CDR3nt: TGTGCCAGCAGTCCCGGGACAGGAAAAAACATTCAGTACTTC
CDR3aa: CASSPGTGKNIQYF
v_gene: TRBV27
abundance: -
d_gene: TRBD1
j_gene: TRBJ2-4

CDR3nt: TGTGCCAGCAGCCCGCCTTCGAGGGGACCGCAGTACTTC
CDR3aa: CASSPPSRGPQYF
v_gene: TRBV7-2
abundance: -
d_gene: -
j_gene: TRBJ2-7

CDR3nt: TGTGCCAGCTCACCAGAGGGGTCCTACGAGCAGTACTTC
CDR3aa: CASSPEGSYEQYF
v_gene: TRBV18
abundance: few
d_gene: -
j_gene: TRBJ2-7

CDR3nt: TGTGCCAGCAGCCAAGGATTTACACCTAATTCACCCCTCCACTTT
CDR3aa: CASSQGFTPNSPLHF
v_gene: TRBV14
abundance: -
d_gene: -
j_gene: TRBJ1-6

CDR3nt: TGTGCCAGCGGCACAGGACAGGGCACAGATACGCAGTATTTT
CDR3aa: CASGTGQGTDTQYF
v_gene: TRBV11-2
abundance: -
d_gene: TRBD1
j_gene: TRBJ2-3

CDR3nt: TGTGCCAGCAGCCAAGACAGGGCTTGGTCACCCCTCCACTTT
CDR3aa: CASSQDRAWSPLHF
v_gene: TRBV3-1
abundance: -
d_gene: -
j_gene: TRBJ1-6

CDR3nt: TGTGCCAGCAGCCCTAGTCGGGATCTGAACACTGAAGCTTTCTTT
CDR3aa: CASSPSRDLNTEAFF
v_gene: TRBV4-2
abundance: -
d_gene: -
j_gene: TRBJ1-1

CDR3nt: TGTGCCAGCACCTTAGCGGGGAGCGGGGGCGAGACCCAGTACTTC
CDR3aa: CASTLAGSGGETQYF
v_gene: TRBV28
abundance: -
d_gene: TRBD2
j_gene: TRBJ2-5

CDR3nt: TGTGCCAGCAGCCCAAGACTAGCGGGGGGGCAAGAGACCCAGTACTTC
CDR3aa: CASSPRLAGGQETQYF
v_gene: TRBV13
abundance: once
d_gene: TRBD2
j_gene: TRBJ2-5

CDR3nt: TGCAGCGTTGAAGTCCCCCTCAACTACGAGCAGTACTTC
CDR3aa: CSVEVPLNYEQYF
v_gene: TRBV29-1
abundance: -
d_gene: -
j_gene: TRBJ2-7

CDR3nt: TGTGCCAGCAGCTCCGGTAACACCGAAAAAGTCTTC
CDR3aa: CASSSGNTEKVF
v_gene: TRBV13
abundance: -
d_gene: -
j_gene: TRBJ2-7

CDR3nt: TGTGCCAGCAGCGCTAGCGGGGGGGCAGATACGCAGTATTTT
CDR3aa: CASSASGGADTQYF
v_gene: TRBV14
abundance: -
d_gene: TRBD2
j_gene: TRBJ2-3

CDR3nt: TGCAGTGCTAGCGCTCCCGGGGGACTAGCGGGAGGGCCCTCAGAGACCCAGTACTTC
CDR3aa: CSASAPGGLAGGPSETQYF
v_gene: TRBV20-1
abundance: -
d_gene: TRBD2
j_gene: TRBJ2-5

CDR3nt: TGTGCCAGCAGCGTCACCGGGACTAGCGGGGCCTACAATGAGCAGTTCTTC
CDR3aa: CASSVTGTSGAYNEQFF
v_gene: TRBV9
abundance: -
d_gene: TRBD2
j_gene: TRBJ2-1

CDR3nt: TGTGCCACCAGCAGTCGGGACGGCCCTGAGACCCAGTACTTC
CDR3aa: CATSSRDGPETQYF
v_gene: TRBV15
abundance: -
d_gene: -
j_gene: TRBJ2-5

CDR3nt: TGTGCCAGCAGCTTGGCAGATACGCAGTATTTT
CDR3aa: CASSLADTQYF
v_gene: TRBV5-6
abundance: few
d_gene: -
j_gene: TRBJ2-3

CDR3nt: TGCAGTGCTGGTTTAAGGACTACCTACGAGCAGTACTTC
CDR3aa: CSAGLRTTYEQYF
v_gene: TRBV20-1
abundance: -
d_gene: -
j_gene: TRBJ2-7

CDR3nt: TGCAGTGCTAAACCGCGTGACAGGCGAAACACTGAAGCTTTCTTT
CDR3aa: CSAKPRDRRNTEAFF
v_gene: TRBV20-1
abundance: -
d_gene: -
j_gene: TRBJ1-1

CDR3nt: TGTGCCAGCAGCACCGCCGCTAGCGGGAGGGTTTACGAGCAGTACTTC
CDR3aa: CASSTAASGRVYEQYF
v_gene: TRBV28
abundance: -
d_gene: TRBD2
j_gene: TRBJ2-7

CDR3nt: TGTGCCAGCAGTTTGGGGCAGCCTCCGGGGACCCAGTACTTC
CDR3aa: CASSLGQPPGTQYF
v_gene: TRBV28
abundance: -
d_gene: -
j_gene: TRBJ2-5

CDR3nt: TGTGCCAGCTCACCAGAACCCCGCGGCGCAGATACGCAGTATTTT
CDR3aa: CASSPEPRGADTQYF
v_gene: TRBV18
abundance: -
d_gene: -
j_gene: TRBJ2-3

CDR3nt: TGCAGCGCCGGGGGGGGCTTCACCTACGAGCAGTACTTC
CDR3aa: CSAGGGFTYEQYF
v_gene: TRBV29-1
abundance: -
d_gene: TRBD2
j_gene: TRBJ2-7

CDR3nt: TGTGCCTCCGGGTCAGCGGGGGAGCAGTACTTC
CDR3aa: CASGSAGEQYF
v_gene: TRBV5-6
abundance: -
d_gene: TRBD2
j_gene: TRBJ2-7

CDR3nt: TGTGCCAGCAGTTTAACGGGACTAGCGATCCAAGAGACCCAGTACTTC
CDR3aa: CASSLTGLAIQETQYF
v_gene: TRBV27
abundance: -
d_gene: TRBD2
j_gene: TRBJ2-5

CDR3nt: TGTGCCAGCAGAGAGTGGGAAGGGGAGCTGTTTTTT
CDR3aa: CASREWEGELFF
v_gene: TRBV7-3
abundance: -
d_gene: -
j_gene: TRBJ2-2

CDR3nt: TGCAGCGTGGAGACTCGGACAGGGGCCACTGAAGCTTTCTTT
CDR3aa: CSVETRTGATEAFF
v_gene: TRBV29-1
abundance: -
d_gene: TRBD1
j_gene: TRBJ1-1

CDR3nt: TGCAGCCTTAGCGGGGGCTCCTACAATGAGCAGTTCTTC
CDR3aa: CSLSGGSYNEQFF
v_gene: TRBV29-1
abundance: -
d_gene: TRBD2
j_gene: TRBJ2-1

CDR3nt: TGTGCCAGCAGTTTTAGCGGGCGCACAGATACGCAGTATTTT
CDR3aa: CASSFSGRTDTQYF
v_gene: TRBV11-2
abundance: -
d_gene: TRBD2
j_gene: TRBJ2-3

CDR3nt: TGTGCCAGCAGCTTGGGGGAGACTAGCCGGGCCAATGAGCAGTTCTTC
CDR3aa: CASSLGETSRANEQFF
v_gene: TRBV5-4
abundance: once
d_gene: TRBD2
j_gene: TRBJ2-1